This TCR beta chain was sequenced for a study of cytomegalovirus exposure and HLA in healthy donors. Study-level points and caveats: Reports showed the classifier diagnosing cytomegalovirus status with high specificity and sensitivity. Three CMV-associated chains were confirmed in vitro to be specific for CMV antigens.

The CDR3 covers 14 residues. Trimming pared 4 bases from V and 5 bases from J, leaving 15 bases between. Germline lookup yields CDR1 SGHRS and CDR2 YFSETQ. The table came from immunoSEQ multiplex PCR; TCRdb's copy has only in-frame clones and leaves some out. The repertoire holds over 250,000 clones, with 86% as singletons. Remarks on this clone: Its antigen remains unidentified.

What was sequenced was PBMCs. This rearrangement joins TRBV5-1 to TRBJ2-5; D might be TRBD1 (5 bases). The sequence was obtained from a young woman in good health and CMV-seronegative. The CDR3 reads CASSPPGQGETQYF. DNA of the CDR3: TGCGCCAGCAGCCCGCCAGGGCAAGGCGAGACCCAGTACTTC.